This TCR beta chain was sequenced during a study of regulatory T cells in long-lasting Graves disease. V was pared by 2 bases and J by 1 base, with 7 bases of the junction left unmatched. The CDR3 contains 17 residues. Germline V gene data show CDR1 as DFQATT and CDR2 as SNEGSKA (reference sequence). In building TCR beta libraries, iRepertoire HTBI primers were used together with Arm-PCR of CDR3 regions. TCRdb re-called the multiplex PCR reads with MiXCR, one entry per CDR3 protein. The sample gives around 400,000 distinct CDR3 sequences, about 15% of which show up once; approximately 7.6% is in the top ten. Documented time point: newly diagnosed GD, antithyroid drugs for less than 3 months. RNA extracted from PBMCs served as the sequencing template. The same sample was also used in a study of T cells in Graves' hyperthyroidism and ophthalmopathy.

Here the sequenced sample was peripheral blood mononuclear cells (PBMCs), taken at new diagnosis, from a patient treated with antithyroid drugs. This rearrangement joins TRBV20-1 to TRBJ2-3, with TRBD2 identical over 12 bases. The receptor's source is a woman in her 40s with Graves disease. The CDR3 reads CSARSPGTSGRTDTQYF. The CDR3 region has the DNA TGCAGTGCTAGATCCCCGGGGACTAGCGGGCGCACAGATACGCAGTATTTT.